This TCR beta chain stems from a study of circulating and synovial CD4+ cells in juvenile arthritis. This CDR3 spans 14 amino acids. In germline, CDR1 is SQVTM, CDR2 ANQGSEA. V was clipped by 6 bases and J by 3 bases, with 17 bases between them. The assay was immunoSEQ multiplex PCR, and TCRdb's table has in-frame clones only and misses some. The sample comprises some 35,000 clones, 94% of which are singletons, and roughly 0.7% rests with the top ten. The receptor's source is a human donor with juvenile idiopathic arthritis. The rearrangement uses TRBV29-1 and TRBJ1-1; D is uncertain. Sequenced input: CD4+ T cells from blood. The CDR3: CSVALHTEHTEAFF. As DNA, the CDR3 is TGCAGCGTGGCCCTCCATACGGAGCACACTGAAGCTTTCTTT.